Each of the 19 T cell receptor beta chains below was sequenced from the same sample in a study of T cells in Graves' hyperthyroidism and ophthalmopathy. Researchers amplified the TCR beta CDR3 regions from RNA transcripts. HTBI primers drove first-round RT-PCR of the TCR CDR3. TCRdb redid the calling of the multiplex PCR reads with MiXCR, one entry per CDR3 protein. Of over 700,000 distinct CDR3 sequences in the sample, roughly a sixth were seen once. Sequenced input: blood. The receptor set was obtained from a woman in her forties or fifties with Graves' hyperthyroidism that later progressed to Graves' ophthalmopathy.

Of note for this clonotype: A much larger clone differs by one base, so this may be a read error. No conserved phenylalanine or tryptophan ends this CDR3, so it is likely a read error. The chain links TRBV11-2 to TRBJ1-5; 11 bases agree with TRBD1. V shed 5 bases, J shed 7 bases, and the junction held 4 bases outside the gene matches. CDR1 and CDR2 from the germline V gene are SGHAT and FQNNGV. The CDR3 sequence is 14 residues long. Here the CDR3 reads CASSRDRGDQPQHL. In nucleotides, the CDR3 is TGTGCCAGCAGCCGGGACAGGGGGGACCAGCCCCAGCATCTT.

Many counts were recorded for this clonotype. The V call is TRBV3-1, the J call TRBJ1-2, with D possibly TRBD1 on 6 matching bases. The CDR3 covers 15 residues. Between the trimmed V and J ends, which lost 3 bases and 2 bases, there was a span of 13 bases. In germline, CDR1 is LGHDT, CDR2 YNNKEL (reference sequence). DNA of the CDR3: TGTGCCAGCAGCCAGATTGGACAGCTGAACTATGGCTACACCTTC. Its translation: CASSQIGQLNYGYTF.

As concerns this clonotype: A single base separates this from a much larger clone, so it may be a read error. The genes are TRBV5-4 and TRBJ1-2; no clear D gene. Germline lookup yields CDR1 SGHNT and CDR2 YYREEE (reference sequence). The CDR3 is 15 residues long. The CDR3 nucleotides are TGTGCCAGCAGCCGTGGTCGAGGCGACAACTATAGCTACACCTTC. This sequence encodes CASSRGRGDNYSYTF.

This clonotype has a count of ten or more. V is TRBV18 and J is TRBJ1-5; 7 nucleotides match TRBD1. This CDR3 has 14 residues. Germline-derived CDR1 and CDR2 are KGHSH and LQKENI. The junction had 2 bases not matched to a gene; V was cut back by 2 bases and J by 4 bases. Here the CDR3 DNA reads TGTGCCAGCTCACCATCAGGGGGGAATCAGCCCCAGCATTTT. Translating it yields CASSPSGGNQPQHF.

This clonotype was seen a few times. A read error is possible here, since a much larger clone lies one base away. The chain couples TRBV12-3 or TRBV12-4 to TRBJ1-1; 9 bases fit TRBD1. The CDR3 covers 15 residues. The ends lost 7 bases at V and 6 bases at J; junction bases unmatched: 12. The CDR3 DNA sequence: TGTGCCAGCAAGGTGCACAGGGGGCCTTACGCTGAAGCTTTCTTT. Protein product: CASKVHRGPYAEAFF.

The CDR3 spells CASRPTGFRQPQHF. The CDR3 coding sequence is TGTGCCAGCAGACCGACTGGGTTTCGGCAGCCCCAGCATTTT. The V and J genes are TRBV27 and TRBJ1-5; D not resolved. The ends were cut back, 6 bases at V and 7 bases at J, with 16 bases in the middle. This CDR3 has 14 residues. CDR1 is MNHEY, CDR2 SMNVEV, per germline (reference sequence).

This clonotype was counted at least ten times. The gene calls are TRBV3-1 and TRBJ2-1; possible D gene TRBD2, 5 bases. V shed 4 bases and J shed 3 bases, with 13 bases lying between them. The CDR3 is 15 residues long. CDR1 is LGHDT and CDR2 is YNNKEL in the germline V gene (reference sequence). The CDR3 region is CASSRTGSHYNEQFF. The CDR3 bases are TGTGCCAGCAGCCGGACGGGAAGCCACTACAATGAGCAGTTCTTC.

The rearrangement links TRBV20-1 to TRBJ2-2; 8 nucleotides align to TRBD1. The germline CDR1 and CDR2 sequences are DFQATT and SNEGSKA (reference sequence). CDR3 length: 14 residues. Unmatched junction bases numbered 4, after V lost 1 base and J lost 6 bases. The CDR3 sequence: CSARGPGQAGELFF. CDR3 DNA: TGCAGTGCTAGAGGTCCGGGACAGGCCGGGGAGCTGTTTTTT.

This clonotype showed up just a few times. V is TRBV9 and J is TRBJ2-7; TRBD2 matches 8 bases. CDR1 is SGDLS and CDR2 is YYNGEE in the germline V gene. The CDR3 has 15 amino acids. Losses at the gene ends were 2 bases for V and 3 bases for J; bases not matched to a gene: 7. CDR3 amino acids: CASSVGGDPFYEQYF. The CDR3 region has the DNA TGTGCCAGCAGCGTCGGGGGGGATCCTTTCTACGAGCAGTACTTC.

This clonotype was detected only a few times. The chain couples TRBV6-2 or TRBV6-3 to TRBJ2-1, with 10 bases identical to TRBD2. J lost 9 bases, V lost 7 bases, and 9 bases had no gene match. The germline CDR1 and CDR2 sequences are MNHEY and SVGEGT. This CDR3 contains 14 residues. In DNA form, the CDR3 reads TGTGCCAGCATACTACTAGCGGGGTACGGTGAGCAGTTCTTC. Encoded protein: CASILLAGYGEQFF.

The J gene is TRBJ2-5, the V gene TRBV20-1, with no clear D. Germline V gives CDR1 DFQATT, CDR2 SNEGSKA (reference sequence). Trimming cost V 0 bases and J 5 bases, with 13 bases left between them. This CDR3 comprises 14 residues. DNA of the CDR3: TGCAGTGCTAGAGATCCGGCGTCGATTGAGACCCAGTACTTC. It codes for CSARDPASIETQYF.

This clonotype was counted ten times or more. The chain has TRBV7-9 and TRBJ1-2; 8 bases match TRBD1. The V segment lost 3 bases and the J segment 8 bases; nucleotides outside the gene matches: 2. Germline CDR1 SEHNR, CDR2 FQNEAQ (reference sequence). The CDR3 runs to 12 residues. CDR3: CASSLTGDGYTF. The CDR3 coding sequence is TGTGCCAGCAGCTTGACAGGGGACGGCTACACCTTC.

This chain joins TRBV29-1 and TRBJ1-1; D gene unclear. The V and J ends lost 0 bases and 3 bases respectively, with 5 bases between them. Germline lookup yields CDR1 SQVTM and CDR2 ANQGSEA. The CDR3 spans 12 residues. The chain's CDR3 is CSVEDGDTEAFF. The CDR3 DNA reads as TGCAGCGTTGAAGACGGAGACACTGAAGCTTTCTTT.

This clonotype showed up many times. This chain connects TRBV12-3 or TRBV12-4 to TRBJ2-3; 7 bases match TRBD2. This CDR3 region has 15 residues. V was clipped by 5 bases and J by 2 bases; unmatched bases: 7. CDR3 sequence: CASSPERDSTDTQYF. CDR3 DNA: TGTGCCAGCAGTCCCGAGCGGGATTCCACAGATACGCAGTATTTT.

This clonotype was observed a handful of times. The chain has TRBV29-1 and TRBJ2-5, with D tentatively TRBD1 (5 bases). Trimming removed 1 base at V and 5 bases at J, with 14 bases between. The CDR3 runs to 14 residues. Germline lookup yields CDR1 SQVTM and CDR2 ANQGSEA. The CDR3 DNA follows: TGCAGCGTTGAAGGCGGCAGGGTCTGGGAGACCCAGTACTTC. Its protein product is CSVEGGRVWETQYF.

The chain is built from TRBV20-1 and TRBJ1-5; 9 nucleotides agree with TRBD1. The germline V gene encodes CDR1 DFQATT and CDR2 SNEGSKA (reference sequence). This CDR3 has 13 amino acids. CDR3 region: CSVRTGANQPQHF. For the CDR3, the DNA is TGCAGCGTCCGGACAGGGGCAAATCAGCCCCAGCATTTT.

The table lists this clonotype with many counts. This chain uses TRBV5-8 with TRBJ2-1, with D uncertain. The V end was cut by 1 base, the J end by 4 bases, with 9 bases between. This CDR3 is built from 14 residues. CDR1 is SGHTS, CDR2 YDEGEE, per germline. DNA of the CDR3: TGTGCCAGCAGCTTGATGGCACCGTACAATGAGCAGTTCTTC. Its protein product is CASSLMAPYNEQFF.

V gene TRBV3-1 combines with J gene TRBJ1-2; TRBD1 is a possible D gene (5 bases). The CDR3 has 15 residues. CDR1 and CDR2 (germline): LGHDT, YNNKEL (reference sequence). The V end lost 0 bases, the J end lost 4 bases, and 12 bases lay between the germline ends. The CDR3 DNA follows: TGTGCCAGCAGCCAAGAAAGCGAGGGACGCTATGGCTACACCTTC. Amino acid sequence: CASSQESEGRYGYTF.

In nucleotides, the CDR3 is TGTGCCAGCAGCGCGAGTGGGGCATACGAAGCTTTCTTT. It codes for CASSASGAYEAFF. This chain uses TRBV9 with TRBJ1-1; tentatively, D is TRBD1 (5 bases). CDR1 SGDLS and CDR2 YYNGEE come from the germline V gene. The CDR3 has 13 residues. V lost 3 bases and J 8 bases, leaving 14 bases between the germline ends. The variable domain in full, with the rest retrieved from reference TRBV9 and TRBJ1-1, is DSGVTQTPKHLITATGQRVTLRCSPRSGDLSVYWYQQSLDQGLQFLIQYYNGEERAKGNILERFSAQQFPDLHSELNLSSLELGDSALYFCASSASGAYEAFFGQGTRLTVV.